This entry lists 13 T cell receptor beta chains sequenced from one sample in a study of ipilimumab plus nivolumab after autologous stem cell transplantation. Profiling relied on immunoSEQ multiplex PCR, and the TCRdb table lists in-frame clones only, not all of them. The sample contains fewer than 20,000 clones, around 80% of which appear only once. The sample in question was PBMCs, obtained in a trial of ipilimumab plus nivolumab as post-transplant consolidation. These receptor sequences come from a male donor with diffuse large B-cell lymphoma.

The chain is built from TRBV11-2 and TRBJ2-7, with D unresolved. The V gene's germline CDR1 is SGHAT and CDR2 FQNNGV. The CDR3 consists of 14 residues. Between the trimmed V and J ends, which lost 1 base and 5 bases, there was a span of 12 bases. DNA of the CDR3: TGTGCCAGCAGCTTAGGGGTTAGAGGCGACGAGCAGTACTTC. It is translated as CASSLGVRGDEQYF. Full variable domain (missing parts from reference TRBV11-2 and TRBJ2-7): EAGVAQSPRYKIIEKRQSVAFWCNPISGHATLYWYQQILGQGPKLLIQFQNNGVVDDSQLPKDRFSAERLKGVDSTLKIQPAKLEDSAVYLCASSLGVRGDEQYFGPGTRLTVT.

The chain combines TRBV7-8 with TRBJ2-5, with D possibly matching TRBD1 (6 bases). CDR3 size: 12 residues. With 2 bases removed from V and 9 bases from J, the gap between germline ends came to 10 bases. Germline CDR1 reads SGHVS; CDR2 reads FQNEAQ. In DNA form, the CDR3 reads TGTGCCAGCAGCTTAAAACCAGGGGCCCAGTACTTC. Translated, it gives CASSLKPGAQYF.

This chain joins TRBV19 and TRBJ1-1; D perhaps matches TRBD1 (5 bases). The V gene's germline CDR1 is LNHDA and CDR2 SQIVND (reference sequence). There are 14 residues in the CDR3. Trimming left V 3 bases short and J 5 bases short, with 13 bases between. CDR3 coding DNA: TGTGCCAGTAGTATCGGACAAGAAGGGACTGAAGCTTTCTTT. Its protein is CASSIGQEGTEAFF.

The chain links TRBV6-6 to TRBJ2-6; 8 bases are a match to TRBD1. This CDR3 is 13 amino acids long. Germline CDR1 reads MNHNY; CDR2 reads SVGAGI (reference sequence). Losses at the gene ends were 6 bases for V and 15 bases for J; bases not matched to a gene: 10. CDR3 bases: TGTGCCAGCAGCCAGGGACAGGCTCCGGGCCTGACTTTC. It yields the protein CASSQGQAPGLTF.

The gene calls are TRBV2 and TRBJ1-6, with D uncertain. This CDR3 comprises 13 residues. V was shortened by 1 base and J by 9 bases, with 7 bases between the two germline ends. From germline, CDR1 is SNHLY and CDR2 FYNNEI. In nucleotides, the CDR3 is TGTGCCAGCAGTGAAGGAGCGAGTTCACCCCTCCACTTT. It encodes CASSEGASSPLHF.

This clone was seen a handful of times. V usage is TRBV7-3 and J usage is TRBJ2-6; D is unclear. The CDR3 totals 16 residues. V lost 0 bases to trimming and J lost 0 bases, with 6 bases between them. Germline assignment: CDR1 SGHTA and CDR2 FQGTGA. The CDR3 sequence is CASSLTTGSGANVLTF. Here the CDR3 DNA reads TGTGCCAGCAGCTTAACGACGGGCTCTGGGGCCAACGTCCTGACTTTC.

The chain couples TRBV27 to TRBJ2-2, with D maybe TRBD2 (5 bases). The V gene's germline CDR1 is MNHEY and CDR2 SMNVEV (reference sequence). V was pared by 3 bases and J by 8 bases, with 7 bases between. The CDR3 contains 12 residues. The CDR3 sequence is CASSLWTGELFF. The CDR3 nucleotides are TGTGCCAGCAGTTTGTGGACTGGGGAGCTGTTTTTT.

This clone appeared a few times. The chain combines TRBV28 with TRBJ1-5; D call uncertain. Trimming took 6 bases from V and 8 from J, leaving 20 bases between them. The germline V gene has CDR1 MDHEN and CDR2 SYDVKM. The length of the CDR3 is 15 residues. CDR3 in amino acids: CASRDTWPGGEPQHF. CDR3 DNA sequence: TGTGCCAGCAGAGACACCTGGCCGGGAGGAGAGCCCCAGCATTTT.

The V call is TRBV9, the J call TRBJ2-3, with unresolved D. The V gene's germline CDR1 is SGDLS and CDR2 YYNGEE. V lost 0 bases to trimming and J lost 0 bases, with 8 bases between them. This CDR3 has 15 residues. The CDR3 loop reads CASSVGSLSTDTQYF. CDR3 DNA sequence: TGTGCCAGCAGCGTAGGGAGCCTCAGCACAGATACGCAGTATTTT. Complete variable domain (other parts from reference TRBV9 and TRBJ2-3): DSGVTQTPKHLITATGQRVTLRCSPRSGDLSVYWYQQSLDQGLQFLIQYYNGEERAKGNILERFSAQQFPDLHSELNLSSLELGDSALYFCASSVGSLSTDTQYFGPGTRLTVL.

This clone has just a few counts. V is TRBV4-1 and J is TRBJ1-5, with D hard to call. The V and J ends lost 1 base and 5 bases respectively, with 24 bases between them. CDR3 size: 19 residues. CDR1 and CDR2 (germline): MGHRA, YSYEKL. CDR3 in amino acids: CASSQVDMGFSRKDQPQHF. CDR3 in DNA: TGCGCCAGCAGCCAAGTCGACATGGGTTTCTCTAGAAAGGATCAGCCCCAGCATTTT.

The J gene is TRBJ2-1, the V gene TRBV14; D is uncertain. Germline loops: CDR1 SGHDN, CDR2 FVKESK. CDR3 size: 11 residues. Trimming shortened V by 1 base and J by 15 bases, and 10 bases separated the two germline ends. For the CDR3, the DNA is TGTGCCAGCAGCCAAGGAATCGACCCGTTCTTC. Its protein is CASSQGIDPFF.

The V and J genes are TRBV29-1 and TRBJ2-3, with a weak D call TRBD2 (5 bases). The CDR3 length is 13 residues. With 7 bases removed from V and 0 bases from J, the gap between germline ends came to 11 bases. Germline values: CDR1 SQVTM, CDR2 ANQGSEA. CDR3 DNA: TGCAGCGGGAAGGGCGGGAGCACAGATACGCAGTATTTT. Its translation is CSGKGGSTDTQYF.

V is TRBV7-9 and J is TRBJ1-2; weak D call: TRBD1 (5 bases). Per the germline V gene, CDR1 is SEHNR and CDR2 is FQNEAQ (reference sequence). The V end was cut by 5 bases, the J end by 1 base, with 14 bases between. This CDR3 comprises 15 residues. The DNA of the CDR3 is TGTGCCAGCAGCCGGGGACGGGCCAATAACTATGGCTACACCTTC. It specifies CASSRGRANNYGYTF. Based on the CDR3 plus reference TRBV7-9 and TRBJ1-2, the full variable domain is DTGVSQNPRHKITKRGQNVTFRCDPISEHNRLYWYRQTLGQGPEFLTYFQNEAQLEKSRLLSDRFSAERPKGSFSTLEIQRTEQGDSAMYLCASSRGRANNYGYTFGSGTRLTVV.